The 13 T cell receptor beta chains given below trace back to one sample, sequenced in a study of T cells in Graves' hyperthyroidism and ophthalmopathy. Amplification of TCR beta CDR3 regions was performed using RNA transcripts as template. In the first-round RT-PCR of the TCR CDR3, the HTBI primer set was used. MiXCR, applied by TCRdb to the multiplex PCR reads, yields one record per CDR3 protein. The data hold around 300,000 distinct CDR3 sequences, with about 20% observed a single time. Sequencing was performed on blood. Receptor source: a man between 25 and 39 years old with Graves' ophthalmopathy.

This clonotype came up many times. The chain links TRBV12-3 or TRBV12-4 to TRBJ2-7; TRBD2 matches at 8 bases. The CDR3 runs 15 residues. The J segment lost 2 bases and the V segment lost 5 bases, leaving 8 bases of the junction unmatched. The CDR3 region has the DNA TGTGCCAGCAGTGGGGCAGCGGGAGTTACCTACGAGCAGTACTTC. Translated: CASSGAAGVTYEQYF.

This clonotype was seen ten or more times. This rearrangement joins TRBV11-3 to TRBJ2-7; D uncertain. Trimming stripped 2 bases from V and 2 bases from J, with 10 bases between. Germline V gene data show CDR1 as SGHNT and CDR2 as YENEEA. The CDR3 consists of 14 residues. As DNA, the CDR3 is TGTGCCAGCAGCTTACAATACGGAACCTACGAGCAGTACTTC. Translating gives CASSLQYGTYEQYF.

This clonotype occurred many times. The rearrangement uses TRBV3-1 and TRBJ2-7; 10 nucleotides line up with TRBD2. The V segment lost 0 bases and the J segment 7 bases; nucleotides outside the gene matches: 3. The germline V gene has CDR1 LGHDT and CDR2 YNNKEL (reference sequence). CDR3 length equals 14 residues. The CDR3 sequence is CASSQEAGGREQYF. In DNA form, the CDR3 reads TGTGCCAGCAGCCAAGAAGCGGGAGGGCGGGAGCAGTACTTC.

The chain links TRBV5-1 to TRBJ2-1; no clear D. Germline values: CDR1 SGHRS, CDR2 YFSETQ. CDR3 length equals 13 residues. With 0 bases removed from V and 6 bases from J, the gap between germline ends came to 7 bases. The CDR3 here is CASSLDASNEQFF. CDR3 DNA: TGCGCCAGCAGCTTGGATGCTAGCAATGAGCAGTTCTTC. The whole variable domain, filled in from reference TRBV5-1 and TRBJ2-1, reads KAGVTQTPRYLIKTRGQQVTLSCSPISGHRSVSWYQQTPGQGLQFLFEYFSETQRNKGNFPGRFSGRQFSNSRSEMNVSTLELGDSALYLCASSLDASNEQFFGPGTRLTVL.

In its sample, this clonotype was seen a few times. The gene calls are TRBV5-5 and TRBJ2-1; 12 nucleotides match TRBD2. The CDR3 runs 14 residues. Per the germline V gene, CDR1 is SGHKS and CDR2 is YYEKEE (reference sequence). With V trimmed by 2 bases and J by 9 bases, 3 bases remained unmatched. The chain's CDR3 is CASSFASGRGEQFF. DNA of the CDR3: TGTGCCAGCAGCTTCGCTAGCGGGAGGGGTGAGCAGTTCTTC. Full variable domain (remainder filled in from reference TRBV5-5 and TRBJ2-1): DAGVTQSPTHLIKTRGQQVTLRCSPISGHKSVSWYQQVLGQGPQFIFQYYEKEERGRGNFPDRFSARQFPNYSSELNVNALLLGDSALYLCASSFASGRGEQFFGPGTRLTVL.

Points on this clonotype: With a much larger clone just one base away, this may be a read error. As DNA, the CDR3 is TGTGCCAGCAGCTTCCCCGGACTAGAGGAGTTCTTC. Translation: CASSFPGLEEFF. The gene calls are TRBV7-3 and TRBJ2-1, with 7 bases fitting TRBD2. The V and J ends lost 3 bases and 14 bases, in that order; junction bases with no gene match: 7. This CDR3 is built from 12 residues. The germline V gene encodes CDR1 SGHTA and CDR2 FQGTGA.

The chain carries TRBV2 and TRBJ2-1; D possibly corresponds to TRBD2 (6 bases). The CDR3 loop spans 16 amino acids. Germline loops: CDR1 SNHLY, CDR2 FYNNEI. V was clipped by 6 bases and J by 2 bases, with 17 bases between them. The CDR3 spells CASRSGEEGTYNEQFF. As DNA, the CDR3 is TGTGCCAGCAGATCGGGGGAGGAGGGGACCTACAATGAGCAGTTCTTC.

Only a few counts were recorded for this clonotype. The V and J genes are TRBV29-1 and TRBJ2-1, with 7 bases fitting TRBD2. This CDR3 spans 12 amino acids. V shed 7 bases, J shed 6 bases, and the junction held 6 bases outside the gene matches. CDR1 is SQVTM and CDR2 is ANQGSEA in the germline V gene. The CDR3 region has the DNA TGCAGCGCTACTAGCGATGCCAATGAGCAGTTCTTC. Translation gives CSATSDANEQFF.

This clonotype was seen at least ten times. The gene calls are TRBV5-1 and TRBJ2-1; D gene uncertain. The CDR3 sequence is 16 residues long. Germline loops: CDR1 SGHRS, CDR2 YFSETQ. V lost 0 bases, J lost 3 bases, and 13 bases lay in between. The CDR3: CASSLEGVGSYNEQFF. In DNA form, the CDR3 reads TGCGCCAGCAGCTTGGAGGGCGTCGGCAGCTACAATGAGCAGTTCTTC.

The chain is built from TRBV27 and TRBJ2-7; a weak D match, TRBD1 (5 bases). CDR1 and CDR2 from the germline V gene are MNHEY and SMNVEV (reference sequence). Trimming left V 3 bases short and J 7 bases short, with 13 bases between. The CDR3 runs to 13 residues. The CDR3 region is CASSFGRAREQYF. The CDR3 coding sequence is TGTGCCAGCAGTTTCGGCAGGGCAAGGGAGCAGTACTTC.

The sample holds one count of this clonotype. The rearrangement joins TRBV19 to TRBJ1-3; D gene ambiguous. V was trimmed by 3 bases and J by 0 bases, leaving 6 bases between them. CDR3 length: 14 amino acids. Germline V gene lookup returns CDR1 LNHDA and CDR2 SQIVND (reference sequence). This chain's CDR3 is CASSMRASGNTIYF. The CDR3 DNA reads TGTGCCAGTAGTATGAGAGCCTCTGGAAACACCATATATTTT. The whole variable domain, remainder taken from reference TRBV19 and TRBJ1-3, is DGGITQSPKYLFRKEGQNVTLSCEQNLNHDAMYWYRQDPGQGLRLIYYSQIVNDFQKGDIAEGYSVSREKKESFPLTVTSAQKNPTAFYLCASSMRASGNTIYFGEGSWLTVV.

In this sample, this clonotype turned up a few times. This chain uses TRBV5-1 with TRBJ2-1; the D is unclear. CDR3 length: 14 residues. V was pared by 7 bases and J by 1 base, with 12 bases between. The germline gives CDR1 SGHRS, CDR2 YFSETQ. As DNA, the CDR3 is TGCGCCAGCTATTTCTCTAAATCCTACAATGAGCAGTTCTTC. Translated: CASYFSKSYNEQFF.

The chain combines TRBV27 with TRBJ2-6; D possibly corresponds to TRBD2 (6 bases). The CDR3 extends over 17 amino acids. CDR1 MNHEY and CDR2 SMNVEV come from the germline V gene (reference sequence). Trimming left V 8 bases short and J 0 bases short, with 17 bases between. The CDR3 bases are TGTGCCAGCGGCGGCTATAGCGGACCCTCTGGGGCCAACGTCCTGACTTTC. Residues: CASGGYSGPSGANVLTF.